This TCR beta chain was captured in a study of CD8 T cells in ankylosing spondylitis (dated by TCRdb to the late 2010s). Looking at the study overall: T cell receptor beta repertoires were profiled in healthy donors and ankylosing spondylitis patients so that disease-linked TCR variants could be found. The full study cohort was made up of roughly 25 ankylosing spondylitis patients and approximately 100 healthy donors. Peripheral blood was sampled, and synovial fluid was additionally collected from ankylosing spondylitis patients. General findings and caveats noted by the study authors: The disease-linked clones showed a CD8+ phenotype and occurred at relatively low frequencies in peripheral blood. Some TCR beta motif variants had previously been reported in synovial fluid and blood of reactive arthritis patients, which suggested common disease-initiation mechanisms. A TCR beta motif of eight highly homologous amino acid variants appeared characteristic of blood from ankylosing spondylitis patients. Significant enrichment of the disease-linked clones was reported in matched synovial fluid samples from ankylosing spondylitis patients.

According to the germline V gene, CDR1 reads MDHEN and CDR2 reads SYDVKM. A distance of 20 bases separates the germline ends of V and J, which lose 2 bases and 7 bases respectively. From its cysteine to its phenylalanine, the CDR3 spans 17 amino acids. Left in the record is the CDR3 DNA by itself, 51 bases read in frame from the first base. Sequencing was performed on an Illumina HiSeq 2500. Quantitative 5'-RACE with molecular barcodes was used to prepare TCR beta libraries. The published analysis was carried out like this. To identify disease-linked TCR variants, a new computational method was used, one built on a probabilistic model of VDJ rearrangement. In-frame beta chains were kept once TCRdb had trimmed the public reads at Q25 with fastp and called clones with MiXCR. Identical CDR3 protein sequences are pooled into one entry, listed with their most common genes and DNA. These V and J calls derive from TCRdb rather than the authors' analysis. The sample yields 310,000 or so distinct CDR3 sequences; roughly 20% were counted once. Together, the top ten hold roughly 8% of the sample.

Comments on this clonotype: The antigen it binds to is not known. Within one base of it there is no much larger clone, and no base qualities were kept.

The receptor comes from a male donor with ankylosing spondylitis or in good health (not recorded which). Input material: blood, either unsorted or a sorted T cell fraction (not recorded which). The chain uses TRBV28 and TRBJ1-4; TRBD1 is a possible D gene, resting on 6 matching bases. The nucleotide sequence is TGTGCCAGCAGTTTAATCCAAAGGCGGGGGCTGCCTGAAAAACTGTTTTTT. Its translation is CASSLIQRRGLPEKLFF.